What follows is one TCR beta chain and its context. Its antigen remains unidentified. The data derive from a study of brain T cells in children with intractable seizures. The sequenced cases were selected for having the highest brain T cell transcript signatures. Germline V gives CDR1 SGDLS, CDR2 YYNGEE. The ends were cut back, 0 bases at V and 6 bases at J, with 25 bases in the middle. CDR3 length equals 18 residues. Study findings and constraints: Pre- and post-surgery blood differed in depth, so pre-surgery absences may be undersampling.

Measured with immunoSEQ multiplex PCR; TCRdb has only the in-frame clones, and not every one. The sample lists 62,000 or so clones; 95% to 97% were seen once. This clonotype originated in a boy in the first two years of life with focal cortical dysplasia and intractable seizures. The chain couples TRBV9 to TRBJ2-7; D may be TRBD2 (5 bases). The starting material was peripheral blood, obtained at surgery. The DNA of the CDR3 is TGTGCCAGCAGCGTAGAGCTCGAGGGAGCTAGCCACTCCGGCGAGCAGTACTTC. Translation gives CASSVELEGASHSGEQYF.